The sequence of this T cell receptor (beta chain) was determined in a study of monozygotic twins with inflammatory bowel disease. No DNA is given; TCRdb re-called the 5' RACE reads and lists each CDR3 protein once. The repertoire table contains around 380,000 distinct CDR3 sequences. In germline, CDR1 is DFQATT, CDR2 SNEGSKA (reference sequence). The CDR3 consists of 14 residues. The receptor was isolated from a human donor with ulcerative colitis or Crohn's disease, or a healthy co-twin of an affected twin (not recorded which). The sequenced sample consisted of blood. The rearrangement links TRBV20-1 to TRBJ2-7; TCRdb calls TRBD2, which cannot be checked without DNA. The CDR3 sequence: CSASQGTSNGEQYF.